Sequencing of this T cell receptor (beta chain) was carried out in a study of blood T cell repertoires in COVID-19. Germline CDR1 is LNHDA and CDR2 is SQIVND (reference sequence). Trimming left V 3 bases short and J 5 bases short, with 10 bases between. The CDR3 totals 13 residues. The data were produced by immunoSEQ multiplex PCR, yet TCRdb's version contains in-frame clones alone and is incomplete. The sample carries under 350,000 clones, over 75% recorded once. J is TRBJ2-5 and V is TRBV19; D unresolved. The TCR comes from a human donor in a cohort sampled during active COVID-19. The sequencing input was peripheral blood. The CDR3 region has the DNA TGTGCCAGTAGTATGTCCGCAGTGGAGACCCAGTACTTC. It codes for CASSMSAVETQYF.